The 9 T cell receptor beta chains below were found in one sample sequenced in a study of T cell repertoires in cytomegalovirus infection (dated by TCRdb to the late 2010s). The sequencing machine was an Illumina HiSeq 1500. TCRdb trimmed public reads at Q25 via fastp, called clones via MiXCR and kept in-frame beta chains. Duplicate CDR3 protein sequences are folded into a single record with the most common DNA and genes. The sample table shows more than 150,000 distinct CDR3 sequences, and approximately 19% are seen once. The top ten clonotypes cover 2.9% of the sample. Sequenced material: PBMCs. These receptors all stem from a human donor in good health (CMV status not recorded). Some clones in this sample may be carry-over from other donors' samples.

The chain carries TRBV19 and TRBJ2-2; the match to TRBD2 covers 9 bases. Trimming cost V 5 bases and J 0 bases; bases outside gene matches: 1. This CDR3 is built from 15 residues. CDR1 is LNHDA and CDR2 is SQIVND in the germline V gene (reference sequence). Here the CDR3 reads CASSPSGTNTGELFF. DNA of the CDR3: TGTGCCAGTAGTCCTAGCGGGACGAACACCGGGGAGCTGTTTTTT.

The sample holds a few counts of this clonotype. The rearrangement joins TRBV12-3 or TRBV12-4 to TRBJ2-7; 7 bases map to TRBD1. V lost 6 bases and J lost 10; bases outside the gene matches: 9. The CDR3 covers 12 residues. The CDR3 spells CASRYRDSRQYF. The CDR3 DNA is TGTGCCAGCAGATACCGGGACAGCCGACAGTACTTC.

CDR3 DNA: TGTGCCAGCAGTGAAGTGGGAGGGCCGGTGCAGTACTTC. This encodes CASSEVGGPVQYF. V and J are TRBV2 and TRBJ2-7; 7 nucleotides agree with TRBD2. V lost 1 base, J lost 9 bases, and 6 bases stayed unmatched. This CDR3 region has 13 residues. Germline V lookup: CDR1 SNHLY, CDR2 FYNNEI.

The chain uses TRBV12-3 or TRBV12-4 and TRBJ1-1, with 8 bases matching TRBD1. This CDR3 has 14 residues. The ends lost 7 bases at V and 3 bases at J; junction bases unmatched: 7. CDR3 region: CASTRGLGDTEAFF. The CDR3 region has the DNA TGTGCCAGCACCAGGGGGCTAGGGGACACTGAAGCTTTCTTT.

The rearrangement joins TRBV29-1 to TRBJ1-3; no reliable D call. Per the germline V gene, CDR1 is SQVTM and CDR2 is ANQGSEA. The CDR3 covers 13 residues. V lost 6 bases and J 0 bases, leaving 9 bases between the germline ends. The CDR3 is CSVRVNSGNTIYF. The CDR3 DNA sequence: TGCAGCGTCCGTGTAAACTCTGGAAACACCATATATTTT.

This clonotype appeared many times. This rearrangement joins TRBV7-2 to TRBJ2-7; D may be TRBD1 (6 bases). This CDR3 is built from 15 residues. CDR1 is SGHTA and CDR2 is FQGNSA in the germline V gene. V was clipped by 5 bases and J by 7 bases, with 21 bases between them. The DNA of the CDR3 is TGTGCCAGCAGCGCAAAAGGTCCGCAGGGGTTAGAGCAGTACTTC. Translated: CASSAKGPQGLEQYF.

Only a few counts were recorded for this clonotype. V is TRBV11-3 and J is TRBJ2-7; D remains unclear. V was pared by 5 bases and J by 6 bases, with 11 bases between. CDR1 and CDR2 (germline): SGHNT, YENEEA. The CDR3 spans 12 residues. The CDR3 coding sequence is TGTGCCAGCAGCCCCAGAGTGGGCGAGCAGTACTTC. This gives the protein CASSPRVGEQYF.

This clonotype was detected ten times or more. CDR3 residues: CASSSMGGGGYNEQFF. Here the CDR3 DNA reads TGTGCCAGCAGCTCTATGGGGGGAGGCGGATACAATGAGCAGTTCTTC. The rearrangement joins TRBV7-2 to TRBJ2-1, with a possible D match to TRBD2 (6 bases). Germline V gene lookup returns CDR1 SGHTA and CDR2 FQGNSA. This CDR3 region has 16 residues. The V end lost 4 bases, the J end lost 4 bases, and 17 bases lay between the germline ends.

This clonotype was found a few times. The rearrangement links TRBV6-8 to TRBJ2-6, with unresolved D. Trimming pared 5 bases from V and 0 bases from J, leaving 17 bases between. The germline gives CDR1 MNHGY, CDR2 SAAAGT. CDR3 size: 18 residues. CDR3 sequence (DNA): TGTGCCAGCAGTGATATCTGGGCGACCCGCTCTGGGGCCAACGTCCTGACTTTC. Protein product: CASSDIWATRSGANVLTF.